One and the same sample provided the 32 T cell receptor beta chains below, sequenced in a study of somatic mutations in cytotoxic T cells in rheumatoid arthritis. The assay was immunoSEQ multiplex PCR, and TCRdb's table has in-frame clones only and misses some. The sample holds more than 35,000 clones, 70% to 85% seen once. The material sequenced was CD8+ T cells sorted from blood. Receptors originate from a middle-aged man in good health.

This chain links TRBV11-1 with TRBJ2-1; D may be TRBD1 (5 bases). Germline assignment: CDR1 SGHAT and CDR2 FQDESV (reference sequence). This CDR3 spans 13 amino acids. The V gene lost 7 bases and the J gene lost 1 base, with 8 bases spanning the gap. CDR3 in DNA: TGTGCCAGCAAGACAGATTCCTACAATGAGCAGTTCTTC. This codes for CASKTDSYNEQFF.

The rearrangement joins TRBV27 to TRBJ2-1; D is tentatively TRBD1 or TRBD2 (6 bases each). This CDR3 has 16 residues. V was pared by 0 bases and J by 3 bases, with 12 bases between. Germline V gives CDR1 MNHEY, CDR2 SMNVEV (reference sequence). The CDR3, as DNA: TGTGCCAGCAGTTTATCGTTCCGGGGGCTCTACAATGAGCAGTTCTTC. Amino acids: CASSLSFRGLYNEQFF.

The chain joins TRBV5-8 to TRBJ2-7, with 9 positions matching TRBD1. The V segment lost 0 bases and the J segment 5 bases; nucleotides outside the gene matches: 6. The CDR3 contains 15 residues. Looked up from germline, CDR1 is SGHTS and CDR2 is YDEGEE. CDR3: CASSLGQGGMNEQYF. CDR3 DNA: TGTGCCAGCAGCTTGGGACAGGGGGGGATGAACGAGCAGTACTTC.

The count of this clone is one. The chain employs TRBV7-6 and TRBJ2-7; 9 bases match TRBD1. The CDR3 spans 15 residues. CDR1 is SGHVS and CDR2 is FNYEAQ in the germline V gene. The V and J ends lost 4 bases and 5 bases, in that order; junction bases with no gene match: 9. The CDR3 bases are TGTGCCAGCAGCTCTTTCTCGGGACAGGGAGACGAGCAGTACTTC. It specifies CASSSFSGQGDEQYF.

This chain uses TRBV13 with TRBJ2-7, with 7 nucleotides matching TRBD2. Germline V gives CDR1 PRHDT, CDR2 FYEKMQ (reference sequence). This CDR3 comprises 14 residues. The ends lost 0 bases at V and 3 bases at J; junction bases unmatched: 2. CDR3 bases: TGTGCCAGCAGCTTAGGGCGGGGGAGCTACGAGCAGTACTTC. It is translated as CASSLGRGSYEQYF.

V is TRBV7-8 and J is TRBJ2-2; 9 nucleotides agree with TRBD2. This CDR3 has 19 amino acids. Germline assignment: CDR1 SGHVS and CDR2 FQNEAQ. The trim removed 2 bases at V and 6 bases at J, leaving 16 bases unmatched. In DNA form, the CDR3 reads TGTGCCAGCAGCTTAAGCACTGGCGCGGGAGGGCTTAATGCCGGGGAGCTGTTTTTT. Amino acids: CASSLSTGAGGLNAGELFF.

The V gene is TRBV6-1, the J gene TRBJ2-7, with TRBD1 matching 7 bases. Germline CDR1 and CDR2: MNHNS and SASEGT. The CDR3 length is 14 residues. V was pared by 1 base and J by 0 bases, with 0 bases of the junction left unmatched. DNA of the CDR3: TGTGCCAGCAGTGAAGGGGACAGCTCCTACGAGCAGTACTTC. Its translation is CASSEGDSSYEQYF.

The CDR3 spells CASSLIGNTEAFF. Written as DNA, the CDR3 is TGTGCCAGCAGCTTAATTGGGAACACTGAAGCTTTCTTT. The genes are TRBV11-2 and TRBJ1-1, with D uncertain. CDR1 SGHAT and CDR2 FQNNGV come from the germline V gene. This CDR3 is built from 13 residues. V lost 2 bases to trimming and J lost 1 base, with 5 bases between them. Drawing the rest from reference TRBV11-2 and TRBJ1-1, the complete variable domain is EAGVAQSPRYKIIEKRQSVAFWCNPISGHATLYWYQQILGQGPKLLIQFQNNGVVDDSQLPKDRFSAERLKGVDSTLKIQPAKLEDSAVYLCASSLIGNTEAFFGQGTRLTVV.

The chain combines TRBV14 with TRBJ2-1, with D tentatively TRBD2 (5 bases). Trimming took off 0 bases at V and 7 bases at J, with 16 bases between the two ends. CDR1 and CDR2 from the germline V gene are SGHDN and FVKESK. CDR3 length: 16 amino acids. This CDR3 reads CASSQDNEGLGNEQFF. For the CDR3, the DNA is TGTGCCAGCAGCCAAGATAATGAGGGATTAGGGAATGAGCAGTTCTTC.

The chain joins TRBV27 to TRBJ2-2; TRBD2 is a possible D gene (5 bases). V was trimmed by 3 bases and J by 0 bases, leaving 8 bases between them. Per germline, CDR1 MNHEY and CDR2 SMNVEV (reference sequence). This CDR3 is built from 15 residues. CDR3 nucleotide sequence: TGTGCCAGCAGTTTGTGGACTCCGAACACCGGGGAGCTGTTTTTT. Encoded protein: CASSLWTPNTGELFF.

V gene TRBV4-2 combines with J gene TRBJ2-1; 12 bases agree with TRBD2. V lost 1 base and J lost 7; bases outside the gene matches: 8. Germline CDR1 reads LGHNA; CDR2 reads YNFKEQ. This CDR3 region has 17 residues. CDR3 in amino acids: CASSQVDGTSGLNEQFF. The CDR3 coding sequence is TGTGCCAGCAGCCAAGTCGACGGGACTAGCGGGCTTAATGAGCAGTTCTTC.

The V gene is TRBV27, the J gene TRBJ2-5; D is uncertain. Per germline, CDR1 MNHEY and CDR2 SMNVEV (reference sequence). V was pared by 6 bases and J by 1 base, with 15 bases between. The CDR3 spans 15 residues. The CDR3 sequence: CASSTKAHIQETQYF. DNA for the CDR3: TGTGCCAGCAGCACAAAGGCCCATATCCAAGAGACCCAGTACTTC.

Written as DNA, the CDR3 is TGTGCCAGCAGCTTAGGAGTCAGCTACGAGCAGTACTTC. Its protein product is CASSLGVSYEQYF. The rearrangement uses TRBV11-2 and TRBJ2-7; D is unresolved. Trimming cost V 1 base and J 3 bases, with 7 bases left between them. CDR1 SGHAT and CDR2 FQNNGV come from the germline V gene. The CDR3 contains 13 residues.

By share of the sample, this clone is medium-sized. V usage is TRBV27 and J usage is TRBJ2-7, with TRBD1 matching over 11 bases. The germline gives CDR1 MNHEY, CDR2 SMNVEV (reference sequence). CDR3 length: 14 residues. The junction had 3 bases not matched to a gene; V was cut back by 5 bases and J by 3 bases. CDR3 nucleotides: TGTGCCAGCAGTGACGGGACAGGGGGCTACGAGCAGTACTTC. As protein: CASSDGTGGYEQYF.

This rearrangement joins TRBV9 to TRBJ2-7; D is uncertain. Germline CDR1 and CDR2: SGDLS and YYNGEE. The V end lost 2 bases, the J end lost 1 base, and 10 bases lay between the germline ends. CDR3 length: 14 amino acids. The CDR3 protein is CASSVQVESYEQYF. CDR3 bases: TGTGCCAGCAGCGTCCAGGTGGAATCCTACGAGCAGTACTTC.

This clone was seen a few times. The chain joins TRBV7-9 to TRBJ2-7, with no clear D. The germline CDR1 and CDR2 sequences are SEHNR and FQNEAQ (reference sequence). This CDR3 region has 12 residues. The V end lost 5 bases, the J end lost 4 bases, and 9 bases lay between the germline ends. CDR3 in amino acids: CASSVDGYEQYF. In DNA form, the CDR3 reads TGTGCCAGCAGCGTAGATGGTTACGAGCAGTACTTC.

The V call is TRBV15, the J call TRBJ2-7; unclear D gene. This CDR3 comprises 13 residues. CDR1 is LNHNV, CDR2 YYDKDF, per germline (reference sequence). V lost 4 bases and J lost 1, with 8 bases in between. As DNA, the CDR3 is TGTGCCACCAGCACATCAGGATCCTACGAGCAGTACTTC. Translating gives CATSTSGSYEQYF.

The V gene is TRBV27, the J gene TRBJ2-3; D may match TRBD1 or TRBD2 (5 bases each). In germline, CDR1 is MNHEY, CDR2 SMNVEV (reference sequence). V was shortened by 5 bases and J by 0 bases, with 15 bases between the two germline ends. The CDR3 runs to 16 residues. CDR3 bases: TGTGCCAGCAGTCCTTTGTACGGGGCTAGCACAGATACGCAGTATTTT. It specifies CASSPLYGASTDTQYF.

The chain carries TRBV19 and TRBJ2-7; a possible D gene is TRBD1 (5 bases). The V end lost 6 bases, the J end lost 2 bases, and 17 bases lay between the germline ends. The CDR3 has 15 amino acids. The V gene's germline CDR1 is LNHDA and CDR2 SQIVND (reference sequence). CDR3 nucleotide sequence: TGTGCCAGTAGCTCTGGACATACCACAACCTACGAGCAGTACTTC. It specifies CASSSGHTTTYEQYF.

The chain recombines TRBV25-1 with TRBJ2-7; D may be TRBD2 (5 bases). Trimming cost V 6 bases and J 1 base, with 13 bases left between them. The CDR3 runs 14 residues. Germline assignment: CDR1 MGHDK and CDR2 SYGVNS. The CDR3 loop reads CASSKRRVSYEQYF. The DNA for the CDR3 is TGTGCCAGCAGCAAAAGGCGGGTTTCCTACGAGCAGTACTTC.

This chain uses TRBV6-1 with TRBJ2-7; 9 bases agree with TRBD1. J lost 6 bases, V lost 9 bases, and 6 bases had no gene match. Germline CDR1 is MNHNS and CDR2 is SASEGT. CDR3 length equals 12 residues. The CDR3 here is CASGTGTLEQYF. The DNA of the CDR3 is TGTGCCAGTGGGACAGGGACCCTCGAGCAGTACTTC.

J is TRBJ1-1 and V is TRBV15; D possibly corresponds to TRBD1 (5 bases). The ends were cut back, 3 bases at V and 2 bases at J, with 10 bases in the middle. The CDR3 consists of 14 residues. Germline V lookup: CDR1 LNHNV, CDR2 YYDKDF (reference sequence). The CDR3 spells CATSSSGQNTEAFF. CDR3 DNA sequence: TGTGCCACCAGCAGCAGCGGACAAAACACTGAAGCTTTCTTT.

The rearrangement joins TRBV28 to TRBJ2-7; tentative D call: TRBD1 (5 bases). Germline values: CDR1 MDHEN, CDR2 SYDVKM. The CDR3 has 12 residues. Trimming shortened V by 5 bases and J by 13 bases, and 18 bases separated the two germline ends. CDR3 DNA sequence: TGTGCCAGCAGTGCAGGGTTAGCTCAAATCTACTTC. This translates into CASSAGLAQIYF.

The chain is built from TRBV13 and TRBJ2-3; the D is unclear. V was pared by 2 bases and J by 6 bases, with 6 bases between. This CDR3 comprises 12 residues. Germline assignment: CDR1 PRHDT and CDR2 FYEKMQ (reference sequence). This chain's CDR3 is CASSLSRDTQYF. DNA for the CDR3: TGTGCCAGCAGCTTAAGTCGGGATACGCAGTATTTT.

The chain combines TRBV7-9 with TRBJ1-1; D gene uncertain. CDR1 and CDR2 (germline): SEHNR, FQNEAQ (reference sequence). The ends were cut back, 5 bases at V and 4 bases at J, with 11 bases in the middle. The CDR3 sequence is 13 residues long. This CDR3 is CASSQLEGTEAFF. In DNA, the CDR3 is TGTGCCAGCAGCCAGCTGGAGGGCACTGAAGCTTTCTTT.

This chain joins TRBV7-9 and TRBJ2-7; D perhaps matches TRBD1 (6 bases). There are 15 residues in the CDR3. Germline CDR1 reads SEHNR; CDR2 reads FQNEAQ (reference sequence). V lost 5 bases to trimming and J lost 1 base, with 15 bases between them. CDR3: CASSPSGDRSYEQYF. CDR3 sequence (DNA): TGTGCCAGCAGCCCCTCGGGCGACAGGTCCTACGAGCAGTACTTC.

The chain has TRBV25-1 and TRBJ2-3; 8 positions agree with TRBD2. The CDR3 spans 15 residues. V shed 5 bases and J 0 bases; nucleotides not matched to a gene: 4. The germline CDR1 and CDR2 sequences are MGHDK and SYGVNS. The CDR3 region has the DNA TGTGCCAGCAGTCAACTAGCGGATAGCACAGATACGCAGTATTTT. Protein sequence: CASSQLADSTDTQYF.

This chain joins TRBV28 and TRBJ2-1; 9 bases are a match to TRBD2. The junction had 4 bases not matched to a gene; V was cut back by 2 bases and J by 5 bases. In germline, CDR1 is MDHEN, CDR2 SYDVKM. CDR3 length equals 15 residues. CDR3 loop: CASSLGTSLDNEQFF. The CDR3 nucleotides are TGTGCCAGCAGTTTAGGGACTAGCCTGGACAATGAGCAGTTCTTC.

This chain uses TRBV7-9 with TRBJ2-6; no clear D. V dropped 0 bases and J dropped 0 bases, with 6 bases sitting between them. In germline, CDR1 is SEHNR, CDR2 FQNEAQ (reference sequence). This CDR3 is built from 16 residues. The CDR3 DNA sequence: TGTGCCAGCAGCTTAGCAGGCGACTCTGGGGCCAACGTCCTGACTTTC. Its translation is CASSLAGDSGANVLTF.

The chain has TRBV19 and TRBJ2-6; D unclear. The CDR3 covers 15 residues. Germline V gene lookup returns CDR1 LNHDA and CDR2 SQIVND (reference sequence). V shed 3 bases and J shed 0 bases, with 6 bases lying between them. The CDR3 is CASSIDGSGANVLTF. The CDR3 DNA is TGTGCCAGTAGTATCGACGGCTCTGGGGCCAACGTCCTGACTTTC.

The J gene is TRBJ1-3, the V gene TRBV21-1; whether TRBD1, the table's D call, matches the DNA was not checked. TRBV21-1 is a recognized pseudogene. The CDR3 runs to 17 residues. The CDR3 DNA reads as TGTGCCAGCAGCAAACCCCAATGGACAGTTTCCGGAAACACCATATATTTT. It encodes CASSKPQWTVSGNTIYF.

The rearrangement links TRBV28 to TRBJ1-5; D unclear. CDR1 and CDR2 from the germline V gene are MDHEN and SYDVKM. The CDR3 extends over 15 amino acids. Trimming shortened V by 6 bases and J by 1 base, and 13 bases separated the two germline ends. The CDR3: CASRWRVDSNQPQHF. Here the CDR3 DNA reads TGTGCCAGCAGATGGAGGGTTGACAGCAATCAGCCCCAGCATTTT.